This T cell receptor beta chain derives from a study of radiation and T cells in renal cell carcinoma. Notes on the study in general: Top tumor clonotypes rose in blood 2 weeks post-radiation, then contracted.

Comments on this clone: The antigen remains undetermined.

The time point was: blood 4 weeks post-SBRT, at nephrectomy. Treatment described: 15 Gy SBRT to primary tumor, nephrectomy 4 weeks later. TCRdb's copy holds only in-frame clones and misses some; the assay was immunoSEQ multiplex PCR. The sample has roughly 61,000 clones; around three quarters are singletons. The CDR3 is 15 residues long. Trimming removed 1 base from V and 5 bases from J; junction bases left unmatched: 8. CDR1 and CDR2 from the germline V gene are SGHRS and YFSETQ. Sequenced material: blood, taken from a patient whose treatment included radiotherapy and nephrectomy. The sequence derives from a man aged 55 to 69 with renal cell carcinoma. The chain has TRBV5-1 and TRBJ2-5; 7 bases fit TRBD1. CDR3 DNA: TGCGCCAGCAGCTTGCAGTCAGGGGGAGTGGAGACCCAGTACTTC. Translated, it gives CASSLQSGGVETQYF. Drawing the rest from reference TRBV5-1 and TRBJ2-5, the complete variable domain is KAGVTQTPRYLIKTRGQQVTLSCSPISGHRSVSWYQQTPGQGLQFLFEYFSETQRNKGNFPGRFSGRQFSNSRSEMNVSTLELGDSALYLCASSLQSGGVETQYFGPGTRLLVL.